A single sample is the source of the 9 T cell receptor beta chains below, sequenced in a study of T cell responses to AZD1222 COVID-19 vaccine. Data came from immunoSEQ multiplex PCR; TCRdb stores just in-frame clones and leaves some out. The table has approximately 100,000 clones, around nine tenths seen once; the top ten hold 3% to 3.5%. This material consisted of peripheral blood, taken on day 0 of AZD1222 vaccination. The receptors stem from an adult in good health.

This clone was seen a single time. This CDR3 is CASSVTARVGYTF. As DNA, the CDR3 is TGTGCCAGCAGCGTGACGGCCAGGGTTGGCTACACCTTC. The gene calls are TRBV5-5 and TRBJ1-2; tentatively, D is TRBD1 (5 bases). The CDR3 is made up of 13 amino acids. Trimming left V 4 bases short and J 7 bases short, with 14 bases between. Germline CDR1 reads SGHKS; CDR2 reads YYEKEE (reference sequence).

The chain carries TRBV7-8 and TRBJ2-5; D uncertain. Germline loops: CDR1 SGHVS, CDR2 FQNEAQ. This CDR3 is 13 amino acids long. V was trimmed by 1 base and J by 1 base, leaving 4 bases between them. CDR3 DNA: TGTGCCAGCAGCTTAGGGTCCCAAGAGACCCAGTACTTC. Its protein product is CASSLGSQETQYF.

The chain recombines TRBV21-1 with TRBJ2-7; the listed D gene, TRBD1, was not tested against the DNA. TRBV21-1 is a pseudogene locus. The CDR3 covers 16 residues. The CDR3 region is CASSPLGQKARNEQYF. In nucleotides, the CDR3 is TGTGCCAGCAGCCCTCTGGGACAGAAGGCCCGGAACGAGCAGTACTTC.

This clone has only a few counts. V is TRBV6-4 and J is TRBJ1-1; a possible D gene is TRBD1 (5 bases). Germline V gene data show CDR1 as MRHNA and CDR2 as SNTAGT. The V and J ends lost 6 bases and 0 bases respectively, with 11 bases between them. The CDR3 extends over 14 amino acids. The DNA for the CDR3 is TGTGCCAGCAGGGGGACGGATATGAACACTGAAGCTTTCTTT. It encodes CASRGTDMNTEAFF.

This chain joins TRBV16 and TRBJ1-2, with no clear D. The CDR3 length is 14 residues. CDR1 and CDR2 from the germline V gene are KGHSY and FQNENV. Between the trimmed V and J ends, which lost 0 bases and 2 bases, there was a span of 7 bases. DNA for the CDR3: TGTGCCAGCAGCCAATCTCCAGGCAACTATGGCTACACCTTC. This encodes CASSQSPGNYGYTF.

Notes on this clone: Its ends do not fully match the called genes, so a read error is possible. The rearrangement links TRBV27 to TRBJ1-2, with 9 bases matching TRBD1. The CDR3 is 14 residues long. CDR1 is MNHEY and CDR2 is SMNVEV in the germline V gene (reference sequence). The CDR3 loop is CASSPTWDRAYSLF. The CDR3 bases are TGTGCCAGCAGTCCCACCTGGGACAGGGCCTATTCGCTCTTC.

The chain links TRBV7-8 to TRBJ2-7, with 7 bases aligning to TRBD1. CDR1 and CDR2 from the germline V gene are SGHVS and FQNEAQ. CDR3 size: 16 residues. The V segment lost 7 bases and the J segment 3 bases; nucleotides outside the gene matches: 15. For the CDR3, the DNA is TGTGCCAGCACCGCGGCCGCCACAGGGGCGATCTACGAGCAGTACTTC. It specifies CASTAAATGAIYEQYF.

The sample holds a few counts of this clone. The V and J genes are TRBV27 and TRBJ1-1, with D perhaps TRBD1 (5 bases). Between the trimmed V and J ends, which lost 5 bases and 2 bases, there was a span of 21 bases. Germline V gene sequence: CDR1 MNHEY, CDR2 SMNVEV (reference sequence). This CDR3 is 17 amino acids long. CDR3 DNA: TGTGCCAGCAGTCCCTACTCCTCGACAGAGATCAACACTGAAGCTTTCTTT. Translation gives CASSPYSSTEINTEAFF.

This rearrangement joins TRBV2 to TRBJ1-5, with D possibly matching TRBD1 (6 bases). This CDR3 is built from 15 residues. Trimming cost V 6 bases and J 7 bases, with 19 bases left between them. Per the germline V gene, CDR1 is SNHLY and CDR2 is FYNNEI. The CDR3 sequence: CASRADRTAQQPQHF. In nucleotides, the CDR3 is TGTGCCAGCAGAGCCGACAGGACGGCACAGCAGCCCCAGCATTTT.